These T cell receptor beta chains were read from a single sample in a study of identical twins. TCRdb re-called the 5' RACE reads through MiXCR, storing one row per CDR3 protein. The table includes some 1,600,000 distinct CDR3 sequences, less than 35% detected once. The sequencing sample was made of cord blood. These TCRs come from a newborn girl in good health. The CDR3 runs from the conserved cysteine through the conserved F or W. The D gene is left open where the match is weak. Size values are once, few and many counts, or a class for expanded clones, and some rows have none.

V gene: TRBV6-5; CDR3 length: 14; D gene: .; J gene: TRBJ1-5; clone size: .; CDR3 DNA: TGTGCCAGCAGTTATAACCTCGGCAGTCAGCCCCAGCATTTT; CDR3 protein: CASSYNLGSQPQHF
V gene: TRBV28; CDR3 length: 16; D gene: TRBD2; J gene: TRBJ2-3; clone size: once; CDR3 DNA: TGTGCCAGCAGTTCCCCTCTAGCGGGATCGGCAGATACGCAGTATTTT; CDR3 protein: CASSSPLAGSADTQYF
V gene: TRBV5-1; CDR3 length: 16; D gene: TRBD1; J gene: TRBJ1-2; clone size: many; CDR3 DNA: TGCGCCAGCAGCTCGATCGGACAGGGAGCTAACTATGGCTACACCTTC; CDR3 protein: CASSSIGQGANYGYTF
V gene: TRBV6-5; CDR3 length: 19; D gene: TRBD2; J gene: TRBJ2-1; clone size: .; CDR3 DNA: TGTGCCAGCAGTTCCCATCCGGGACTAGCTTCGAGCTCCTACAATGAGCAGTTCTTC; CDR3 protein: CASSSHPGLASSSYNEQFF
V gene: TRBV29-1; CDR3 length: 13; D gene: .; J gene: TRBJ1-5; clone size: .; CDR3 DNA: TGCAGCGTCAGGAGCGACGGCAATCAGCCCCAGCATTTT; CDR3 protein: CSVRSDGNQPQHF
V gene: TRBV5-1; CDR3 length: 20; D gene: TRBD2; J gene: TRBJ2-1; clone size: once; CDR3 DNA: TGCGCCAGCAGTGGTTACGGCAGGGGACTAGCGGGGGGTGTATACAATGAGCAGTTCTTC; CDR3 protein: CASSGYGRGLAGGVYNEQFF
V gene: TRBV25-1; CDR3 length: 14; D gene: TRBD1; J gene: TRBJ1-2; clone size: few; CDR3 DNA: TGTGCCAGCAGTGAACAGCCCGGGACAGGGGGCTACACCTTC; CDR3 protein: CASSEQPGTGGYTF
V gene: TRBV5-5; CDR3 length: 14; D gene: .; J gene: TRBJ1-4; clone size: .; CDR3 DNA: TGTGCCAGCAGCTTGACAGGGATGGATGAAAAACTGTTTTTT; CDR3 protein: CASSLTGMDEKLFF
V gene: TRBV12-3/TRBV12-4; CDR3 length: 12; D gene: .; J gene: TRBJ2-5; clone size: few; CDR3 DNA: TGTGCCAGCAGCCCTAATAGTGGGACCCAGTACTTC; CDR3 protein: CASSPNSGTQYF
V gene: TRBV4-1; CDR3 length: 15; D gene: .; J gene: TRBJ2-1; clone size: .; CDR3 DNA: TGCGCCAGCAGCCAAGATGAAGGGGCGCCAATCGAGCAGTTCTTC; CDR3 protein: CASSQDEGAPIEQFF
V gene: TRBV29-1; CDR3 length: 15; D gene: .; J gene: TRBJ1-1; clone size: few; CDR3 DNA: TGCAGCGTTGTGGTCAGGGGATCCGTGAACACTGAAGCTTTCTTT; CDR3 protein: CSVVVRGSVNTEAFF
V gene: TRBV6-1; CDR3 length: 14; D gene: TRBD2; J gene: TRBJ2-5; clone size: few; CDR3 DNA: TGTGCCAGCAGTGGGACTAGCGTAACAGAGACCCAGTACTTC; CDR3 protein: CASSGTSVTETQYF
V gene: TRBV2; CDR3 length: 14; D gene: TRBD1; J gene: TRBJ1-4; clone size: few; CDR3 DNA: TGTGCCAGCAGTTGGGACAGGGAAAGTGAAAAACTGTTTTTT; CDR3 protein: CASSWDRESEKLFF
V gene: TRBV20-1; CDR3 length: 14; D gene: .; J gene: TRBJ1-1; clone size: few; CDR3 DNA: TGCAGTGCTAGTAAAGGCTTCGGGGACACTGAAGCTTTCTTT; CDR3 protein: CSASKGFGDTEAFF
V gene: TRBV9; CDR3 length: 15; D gene: .; J gene: TRBJ2-1; clone size: .; CDR3 DNA: TGTGCCAGCAGCGTAGCTCTCGGCAGCTACAATGAGCAGTTCTTC; CDR3 protein: CASSVALGSYNEQFF
V gene: TRBV28; CDR3 length: 13; D gene: TRBD1; J gene: TRBJ2-7; clone size: once; CDR3 DNA: TGTGCCAGCATTACAGGGGGCGGCTACGAGCAGTACTTC; CDR3 protein: CASITGGGYEQYF
V gene: TRBV11-2; CDR3 length: 15; D gene: .; J gene: TRBJ2-7; clone size: .; CDR3 DNA: TGTGCCAGCAGCTTAGTTACAGCGCCTTCCAACGAGCAGTACTTC; CDR3 protein: CASSLVTAPSNEQYF
V gene: TRBV28; CDR3 length: 12; D gene: .; J gene: TRBJ2-7; clone size: .; CDR3 DNA: TGTGCCAGCAGTCACCCCGATTACGAGCAGTACTTC; CDR3 protein: CASSHPDYEQYF
V gene: TRBV6-6; CDR3 length: 13; D gene: .; J gene: TRBJ2-7; clone size: .; CDR3 DNA: TGTGCCAGCAGACCACGGACAGTGGATGAGCAGTACTTC; CDR3 protein: CASRPRTVDEQYF
V gene: TRBV27; CDR3 length: 13; D gene: .; J gene: TRBJ2-5; clone size: .; CDR3 DNA: TGTGCCAGCAGTTTTTTGGGGGAAGGTGAGCAGTACTTC; CDR3 protein: CASSFLGEGEQYF
V gene: TRBV20-1; CDR3 length: 17; D gene: .; J gene: TRBJ2-3; clone size: .; CDR3 DNA: TGCAGTGCTAGAGATCACGTTCGGCGAAGCGGGCCGGATACGCAGTATTTT; CDR3 protein: CSARDHVRRSGPDTQYF
V gene: TRBV13; CDR3 length: 18; D gene: .; J gene: TRBJ2-7; clone size: .; CDR3 DNA: TGTGCCAGCAGCTTAGAATCATGGGCTACAAACTCCTACAATGAGCAGTACTTC; CDR3 protein: CASSLESWATNSYNEQYF
V gene: TRBV21-1; CDR3 length: 15; D gene: .; J gene: TRBJ2-7; clone size: .; CDR3 DNA: TGTGCCAGCAGCAAATCTATGCGGGACTCCTACGAGCAGTACTTC; CDR3 protein: CASSKSMRDSYEQYF
V gene: TRBV6-1; CDR3 length: 16; D gene: .; J gene: TRBJ2-1; clone size: .; CDR3 DNA: TGTGCCAGCAGTGAATCCGGCGGCCTCTCCTACAATGAGCAGTTCTTC; CDR3 protein: CASSESGGLSYNEQFF
V gene: TRBV5-1; CDR3 length: 15; D gene: TRBD1; J gene: TRBJ1-2; clone size: .; CDR3 DNA: TGCGCCAGCAGCAATACCCGACAGGGTAACTATGGCTACACCTTC; CDR3 protein: CASSNTRQGNYGYTF
V gene: TRBV11-2; CDR3 length: 14; D gene: .; J gene: TRBJ2-3; clone size: many; CDR3 DNA: TGTGCCAGCAGCTTAGATGTCGGCACAGATACGCAGTATTTT; CDR3 protein: CASSLDVGTDTQYF
V gene: TRBV29-1; CDR3 length: 14; D gene: TRBD2; J gene: TRBJ2-3; clone size: few; CDR3 DNA: TGCAGCGTTGCCAGCGGGAGTCGCACAGATACGCAGTATTTT; CDR3 protein: CSVASGSRTDTQYF